This record covers a single T cell receptor beta chain. What it recognizes is unknown. These data are taken from a study of shared clonotypes between healthy human individuals. Findings and limits, study-wide: Donor clonotype sharing was expected to depend on sequencing depth.

Germline V lookup: CDR1 MNHNY, CDR2 SVGAGI (reference sequence). Unmatched junction bases numbered 5, after V lost 2 bases and J lost 2 bases. The CDR3 sequence is 15 residues long. Free of recent acute infections or vaccinations, the donors were healthy HIV-negative adults. Profiling relied on immunoSEQ multiplex PCR, and the TCRdb table lists in-frame clones only, not all of them. The table records 2,500,000 or so clones, 93% of them present only once. The chain couples TRBV6-6 to TRBJ2-7, with 8 bases fitting TRBD1. The source of this sequence is a man between 18 and 29 years old in good health. Some clones in this sample may be carry-over from other donors' samples. Sequencing was performed on naive CD4+ T cells from PBMCs. Stated subset: CD45RA+ positively selected. CDR3 sequence reads: CASSYGSTGAYEQYF. The DNA of the CDR3 is TGTGCCAGCAGTTACGGATCGACAGGGGCCTACGAGCAGTACTTC.